Shown below are 32 T cell receptor beta chains from a single sample sequenced in a study of T cell clones after liver transplantation (dated by TCRdb to between 2018 and 2021). The receptor library was made with the immunoSEQ multiplex PCR assay. In TCRdb, the immuneACCESS table is reduced to in-frame sequences with V and J assigned. These tables do not hold every clone; where another copy was compared, an unresolved V gene accounts for under half, and the others remain unexplained. In all, the sample holds around 30,000 clones, and around 94% of those were seen once. Of the sample, roughly a quarter is held by the ten largest clones. The sample here was CD8+ T cells from blood, taken 12 months after liver transplant. Receptors originate from a human patient who received a liver transplant. It is possible that, after a transplant, some T cells come from the graft donor.

For the CDR3, the DNA is TGTGCCAGCAGCTTAGACAGGGGGCTGACGGCCTACACCTTC. Residues: CASSLDRGLTAYTF. J is TRBJ1-2 and V is TRBV7-9, with TRBD1 identical over 9 bases. CDR3 size: 14 residues. Germline V gene lookup returns CDR1 SEHNR and CDR2 FQNEAQ (reference sequence). Losses at the gene ends were 1 base for V and 10 bases for J; bases not matched to a gene: 7.

The V and J genes are TRBV7-9 and TRBJ2-5, with TRBD1 matching over 9 bases. V lost 5 bases, J lost 5 bases, and 3 bases stayed unmatched. Germline V lookup: CDR1 SEHNR, CDR2 FQNEAQ (reference sequence). This CDR3 is built from 13 residues. DNA of the CDR3: TGTGCCAGCAGCCGACAGGGGGAGGAGACCCAGTACTTC. Protein sequence: CASSRQGEETQYF.

The chain recombines TRBV7-2 with TRBJ1-3; D is unclear. Germline V gene lookup returns CDR1 SGHTA and CDR2 FQGNSA. This CDR3 spans 15 amino acids. Trimming shortened V by 4 bases and J by 4 bases, and 14 bases separated the two germline ends. This chain's CDR3 is CASSWVLGPGNTIYF. As DNA, the CDR3 is TGTGCCAGCAGCTGGGTTTTAGGGCCAGGAAACACCATATATTTT.

The chain uses TRBV11-3 and TRBJ2-1; D uncertain. Trimming removed 3 bases at V and 5 bases at J, with 14 bases between. The CDR3 length is 15 residues. Germline CDR1 reads SGHNT; CDR2 reads YENEEA. DNA for the CDR3: TGTGCCAGCAGCTTTAGGTGGCGTGAGGACAATGAGCAGTTCTTC. It is translated as CASSFRWREDNEQFF.

This clone has just one count. V usage is TRBV28 and J usage is TRBJ2-3, with D perhaps TRBD1 or TRBD2 (5 bases each). In germline, CDR1 is MDHEN, CDR2 SYDVKM. The CDR3 loop spans 15 amino acids. V lost 3 bases to trimming and J lost 4 bases, with 14 bases between them. For the CDR3, the DNA is TGTGCCAGCAGTTTGATAATGGGGGTCCCAGATACGCAGTATTTT. It codes for CASSLIMGVPDTQYF. Filled out from reference TRBV28 and TRBJ2-3, the complete variable domain reads DVKVTQSSRYLVKRTGEKVFLECVQDMDHENMFWYRQDPGLGLRLIYFSYDVKMKEKGDIPEGYSVSREKKERFSLILESASTNQTSMYLCASSLIMGVPDTQYFGPGTRLTVL.

This clone is medium-sized in the sample. The V and J genes are TRBV13 and TRBJ2-2; 7 nucleotides agree with TRBD1. CDR3 size: 15 residues. Germline V gene lookup returns CDR1 PRHDT and CDR2 FYEKMQ (reference sequence). J gave up 5 bases and V 5 bases, and 8 bases lay outside the gene matches. The CDR3 is CASSPTGEGTGELFF. The CDR3 DNA is TGTGCCAGCAGCCCTACAGGGGAAGGTACCGGGGAGCTGTTTTTT.

The V gene is TRBV5-5, the J gene TRBJ1-2; D not certain. CDR3 length: 16 residues. V was cut by 1 base and J by 2 bases, with 15 bases left in between. The germline V gene has CDR1 SGHKS and CDR2 YYEKEE (reference sequence). The CDR3 is CASSLRIVGPNYGYTF. The DNA for the CDR3 is TGTGCCAGCAGCTTGAGAATTGTGGGTCCCAACTATGGCTACACCTTC.

This clone was detected only once. The chain links TRBV28 to TRBJ2-2; D not certain. This CDR3 has 12 amino acids. V lost 4 bases and J lost 5, with 5 bases in between. CDR1 and CDR2 (germline): MDHEN, SYDVKM. The CDR3 coding sequence is TGTGCCAGCAGTTATTGGACCGGGGAGCTGTTTTTT. Residues: CASSYWTGELFF. Variable domain in full (rest from reference TRBV28 and TRBJ2-2): DVKVTQSSRYLVKRTGEKVFLECVQDMDHENMFWYRQDPGLGLRLIYFSYDVKMKEKGDIPEGYSVSREKKERFSLILESASTNQTSMYLCASSYWTGELFFGEGSRLTVL.

The CDR3 protein is CASSVAAQRSTDTQYF. CDR3 nucleotides: TGTGCCAGCAGCGTAGCGGCGCAGCGGAGCACAGATACGCAGTATTTT. The V call is TRBV9, the J call TRBJ2-3, with a weak D call TRBD2 (5 bases). V was shortened by 0 bases and J by 0 bases, with 11 bases between the two germline ends. The germline V gene encodes CDR1 SGDLS and CDR2 YYNGEE. CDR3 length: 16 amino acids. Using reference TRBV9 and TRBJ2-3 for the parts outside the CDR3, the full variable domain is DSGVTQTPKHLITATGQRVTLRCSPRSGDLSVYWYQQSLDQGLQFLIQYYNGEERAKGNILERFSAQQFPDLHSELNLSSLELGDSALYFCASSVAAQRSTDTQYFGPGTRLTVL.

V gene TRBV10-2 combines with J gene TRBJ1-2; no reliable D call. Per the germline V gene, CDR1 is WSHSY and CDR2 is SAAADI. Trimming removed 6 bases from V and 6 bases from J, with 5 bases in between. CDR3 length equals 10 residues. The CDR3 spells CASSGNGYTF. CDR3 DNA sequence: TGCGCCAGCAGCGGGAATGGCTACACCTTC.

The chain joins TRBV14 to TRBJ1-1; 10 nucleotides align to TRBD1. Trimming at V came to 6 bases and at J to 7 bases, leaving 5 bases not matched to a gene. CDR1 and CDR2 from the germline V gene are SGHDN and FVKESK. The CDR3 is made up of 13 amino acids. The CDR3 here is CASRRQGASEAFF. CDR3 DNA sequence: TGTGCCAGCAGACGACAGGGGGCGAGTGAAGCTTTCTTT.

This clone came up once. The CDR3 DNA reads TGTGCCAGCAGCCCCGGGATAAAGGCCGAGCAGTACTTC. It encodes CASSPGIKAEQYF. J is TRBJ2-7 and V is TRBV14, with a tentative D call TRBD2 (5 bases). Trimming removed 4 bases from V and 6 bases from J, with 13 bases in between. The CDR3 extends over 13 amino acids. Germline V gives CDR1 SGHDN, CDR2 FVKESK.

The chain couples TRBV1 to TRBJ2-1; TRBD2 reflects the table's D call only, with no check against the DNA. TRBV1 represents a pseudogene. This CDR3 contains 18 residues. Written as DNA, the CDR3 is TGCACCAGCAGCCAAGGAAGCCCTAGCGGGAGGGAAGTCAATGAGCAGTTCTTC. Its translation: CTSSQGSPSGREVNEQFF.

The V call is TRBV6-5, the J call TRBJ2-2; D unresolved. Trimming took 1 base from V and 1 from J, leaving 10 bases between them. Germline lookup yields CDR1 MNHEY and CDR2 SVGAGI. The CDR3 contains 16 residues. Here the CDR3 DNA reads TGTGCCAGCAGTTACTTCGGACGGAAGAACACCGGGGAGCTGTTTTTT. As protein: CASSYFGRKNTGELFF.

The chain uses TRBV7-8 and TRBJ2-7; D unclear. Germline lookup yields CDR1 SGHVS and CDR2 FQNEAQ. Between the trimmed V and J ends, which lost 1 base and 3 bases, there was a span of 4 bases. This CDR3 is built from 12 residues. CDR3 protein: CASSLELYEQYF. The CDR3 DNA is TGTGCCAGCAGCTTAGAGCTCTACGAGCAGTACTTC. Full variable domain (rest looked up from reference TRBV7-8 and TRBJ2-7): GAGVSQSPRYKVAKRGQDVALRCDPISGHVSLFWYQQALGQGPEFLTYFQNEAQLDKSGLPSDRFFAERPEGSVSTLKIQRTQQEDSAVYLCASSLELYEQYFGPGTRLTVT.

The chain joins TRBV7-2 to TRBJ2-7; D is unclear. Germline CDR1 reads SGHTA; CDR2 reads FQGNSA. This CDR3 region has 17 residues. Deletions cut 2 bases from V and 2 bases from J, with 19 bases between. The CDR3 is CASSLRELRPGPYEQYF. The CDR3 DNA reads as TGTGCCAGCAGCTTAAGGGAACTACGACCCGGACCCTACGAGCAGTACTTC.

This clone appeared once. This rearrangement joins TRBV2 to TRBJ2-7, with TRBD1 matching 9 bases. There are 14 residues in the CDR3. Germline V lookup: CDR1 SNHLY, CDR2 FYNNEI. Unmatched junction bases numbered 4, after V lost 4 bases and J lost 3 bases. The CDR3 loop is CASSAGTGIYEQYF. As DNA, the CDR3 is TGTGCCAGCAGTGCCGGGACAGGGATCTACGAGCAGTACTTC.

This clone was picked up one time. The chain combines TRBV28 with TRBJ2-5; no clear D. Germline V CDR1 and CDR2: MDHEN, SYDVKM. The CDR3 length is 13 residues. The V end was cut by 2 bases, the J end by 3 bases, with 7 bases between. For the CDR3, the DNA is TGTGCCAGCAGTTTAATAGAGGAAGAGACCCAGTACTTC. Translating gives CASSLIEEETQYF.

V gene TRBV27 combines with J gene TRBJ2-1, with D maybe TRBD2 (6 bases). The CDR3 covers 14 residues. Between the trimmed V and J ends, which lost 6 bases and 6 bases, there was a span of 15 bases. The germline gives CDR1 MNHEY, CDR2 SMNVEV (reference sequence). CDR3 sequence reads: CASSNPGAFNEQFF. Here the CDR3 DNA reads TGTGCCAGCAGCAATCCGGGAGCCTTCAATGAGCAGTTCTTC.

V is TRBV2 and J is TRBJ2-7; 8 nucleotides match TRBD1. Germline V gives CDR1 SNHLY, CDR2 FYNNEI. The V gene end was trimmed by 7 bases and the J gene end by 0 bases; junction bases not matched to a gene: 5. The CDR3 contains 14 residues. Here the CDR3 DNA reads TGTGCCAGCATGAGGGACAGGAACTCCTACGAGCAGTACTTC. This encodes CASMRDRNSYEQYF.

The chain is built from TRBV7-3 and TRBJ2-3, with 15 positions matching TRBD2. Germline values: CDR1 SGHTA, CDR2 FQGTGA. The CDR3 length is 17 residues. Trimming took 5 bases from V and 7 from J; bases not matched to a gene: 10. The CDR3 DNA follows: TGTGCCAGCAGCAGCCCGGGACTAGCGGGAGGAATAAATACGCAGTATTTT. Translation gives CASSSPGLAGGINTQYF.

This chain links TRBV4-3 with TRBJ1-1; 10 bases map to TRBD1. CDR3 length: 18 residues. The ends lost 4 bases at V and 0 bases at J; junction bases unmatched: 11. Germline V gene data show CDR1 as LGHNA and CDR2 as YSLEER. CDR3 protein: CASSPSGTGDFMNTEAFF. CDR3 nucleotide sequence: TGCGCCAGCAGCCCCTCCGGGACAGGGGATTTTATGAACACTGAAGCTTTCTTT.

The gene calls are TRBV13 and TRBJ2-5; the D call may be TRBD1 or TRBD2 (6 bases each). CDR3 length: 15 residues. V was pared by 8 bases and J by 2 bases, with 18 bases between. CDR1 is PRHDT and CDR2 is FYEKMQ in the germline V gene (reference sequence). Here the CDR3 DNA reads TGTGCCAGCGGGGGCGCGGGACGAGGACAAGAGACCCAGTACTTC. Its translation: CASGGAGRGQETQYF.

The table lists this clone with a few counts. The V call is TRBV5-1, the J call TRBJ2-7, with 11 nucleotides matching TRBD2. V dropped 3 bases and J dropped 4; count of bases not matched to a gene: 6. CDR3 size: 15 residues. The germline CDR1 and CDR2 sequences are SGHRS and YFSETQ. CDR3 amino acids: CASSSSGTSGYEQYF. Written as DNA, the CDR3 is TGCGCCAGCAGCTCATCCGGGACTAGCGGATACGAGCAGTACTTC.

This chain joins TRBV4-2 and TRBJ1-1; D unresolved. Germline V gives CDR1 LGHNA, CDR2 YNFKEQ. CDR3 length: 13 amino acids. V was trimmed by 0 bases and J by 5 bases, leaving 7 bases between them. The CDR3 spells CASSQDARTEAFF. CDR3 nucleotide sequence: TGTGCCAGCAGCCAAGATGCCAGAACTGAAGCTTTCTTT.

The chain recombines TRBV27 with TRBJ2-1; 11 bases match TRBD2. The CDR3 length is 16 residues. Germline V gene lookup returns CDR1 MNHEY and CDR2 SMNVEV (reference sequence). J was trimmed by 6 bases and V by 2 bases; bases with no gene match: 6. Written as DNA, the CDR3 is TGTGCCAGCAGTTTACTGTTAGCGGGAGGGGTCAATGAGCAGTTCTTC. This sequence encodes CASSLLLAGGVNEQFF.

The V call is TRBV5-1, the J call TRBJ2-7; D is unresolved. The CDR3 runs 15 residues. CDR1 SGHRS and CDR2 YFSETQ come from the germline V gene. Trimming left V 0 bases short and J 3 bases short, with 13 bases between. Here the CDR3 DNA reads TGCGCCAGCAGCTTGGCTGGCAGTCGGGTCTACGAGCAGTACTTC. It yields the protein CASSLAGSRVYEQYF. Filled out from reference TRBV5-1 and TRBJ2-7, the complete variable domain reads KAGVTQTPRYLIKTRGQQVTLSCSPISGHRSVSWYQQTPGQGLQFLFEYFSETQRNKGNFPGRFSGRQFSNSRSEMNVSTLELGDSALYLCASSLAGSRVYEQYFGPGTRLTVT.

The J gene is TRBJ2-5, the V gene TRBV6-4; D uncertain. CDR3 length equals 14 residues. V dropped 2 bases and J dropped 5 bases, with 12 bases sitting between them. Per the germline V gene, CDR1 is MRHNA and CDR2 is SNTAGT. This CDR3 reads CASSDRDPDETQYF. CDR3 nucleotides: TGTGCCAGCAGTGACAGGGATCCCGACGAGACCCAGTACTTC.

The chain has TRBV6-5 and TRBJ2-7; a weak D match, TRBD1 (5 bases). V lost 3 bases to trimming and J lost 4 bases, with 10 bases between them. This CDR3 is built from 13 residues. Germline V gives CDR1 MNHEY, CDR2 SVGAGI. The CDR3 protein is CASSYQGSYEQYF. CDR3 DNA sequence: TGTGCCAGCAGTTATCAGGGAAGTTACGAGCAGTACTTC.

The chain employs TRBV5-6 and TRBJ2-1; 10 bases match TRBD2. CDR1 is SGHDT, CDR2 YYEEEE, per germline. Unmatched junction bases numbered 2, after V lost 2 bases and J lost 0 bases. This CDR3 has 16 amino acids. The CDR3 spells CASSFQRGGSYNEQFF. In DNA form, the CDR3 reads TGTGCCAGCAGCTTTCAGCGGGGGGGCTCCTACAATGAGCAGTTCTTC.

Written as DNA, the CDR3 is TGTGCCAGCAGCCCTGGACTAGCGGGGTCCTACGAGCAGTACTTC. It translates to CASSPGLAGSYEQYF. The chain recombines TRBV27 with TRBJ2-7; the match to TRBD2 covers 12 bases. Trimming at V came to 6 bases and at J to 1 base, leaving 4 bases not matched to a gene. This CDR3 comprises 15 residues. Germline V CDR1 and CDR2: MNHEY, SMNVEV (reference sequence).

The genes are TRBV19 and TRBJ2-7, with 8 bases lining up with TRBD1. Unmatched junction bases numbered 7, after V lost 3 bases and J lost 3 bases. This CDR3 spans 15 amino acids. Germline lookup yields CDR1 LNHDA and CDR2 SQIVND (reference sequence). The CDR3 DNA follows: TGTGCCAGTAGTATTCTCCTAGGGACAGGCTACGAGCAGTACTTC. Amino acid sequence: CASSILLGTGYEQYF.